The T cell receptor (beta chain) under discussion was sequenced for a study of T cells in Graves' hyperthyroidism and ophthalmopathy. Study summary: Sampling of peripheral blood happened at initial diagnosis, prior to any treatment.

General study results and limits: Appearing also in blood were most of the thyroid clonotypes expanded above 0.001.

The germline V gene has CDR1 SGHTA and CDR2 FQGTGA. CDR3 size: 13 residues. The V end lost 7 bases, the J end lost 7 bases, and 13 bases lay between the germline ends. It was RNA transcripts that yielded the amplified TCR beta CDR3 regions. Carried out on the TCR CDR3, a first-round RT-PCR used the HTBI primer set. TCRdb fed the multiplex PCR reads into MiXCR, producing one record per CDR3 protein. The sample consists of nearly 250,000 distinct CDR3 sequences, approximately 25% of them appearing once. This clonotype occurred many times. Its specificity is not known. The diagnoses drew upon clinical symptoms, serum thyroxine and TRAb, thyroid ultrasound and orbital computed tomography.

Sequenced sample: blood. This sequence joins TRBV7-3 and TRBJ2-2; D may be TRBD1 (5 bases). The receptor comes from a woman aged 40-49 years with Graves' ophthalmopathy. The CDR3 protein is CASTQGMGGELFF. CDR3 bases: TGTGCCAGCACGCAGGGTATGGGCGGGGAGCTGTTTTTT.